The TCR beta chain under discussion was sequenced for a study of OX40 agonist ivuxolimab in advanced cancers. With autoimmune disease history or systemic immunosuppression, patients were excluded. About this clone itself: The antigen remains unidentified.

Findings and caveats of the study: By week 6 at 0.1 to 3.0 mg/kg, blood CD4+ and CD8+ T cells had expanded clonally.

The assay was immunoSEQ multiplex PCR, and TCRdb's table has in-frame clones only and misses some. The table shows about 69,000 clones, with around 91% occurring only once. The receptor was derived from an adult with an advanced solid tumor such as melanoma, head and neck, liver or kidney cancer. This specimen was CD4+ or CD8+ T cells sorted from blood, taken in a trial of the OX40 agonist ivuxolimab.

The CDR3 DNA is TGTGCCAGCAGCATGGGACCAGACCAGCCCCAGCATTTT. It is translated as CASSMGPDQPQHF. The gene calls are TRBV9 and TRBJ1-5, with TRBD1 as a possible D gene (5 bases). The CDR3 runs to 13 residues. From germline, CDR1 is SGDLS and CDR2 YYNGEE. Trimming cost V 4 bases and J 7 bases, with 12 bases left between them.